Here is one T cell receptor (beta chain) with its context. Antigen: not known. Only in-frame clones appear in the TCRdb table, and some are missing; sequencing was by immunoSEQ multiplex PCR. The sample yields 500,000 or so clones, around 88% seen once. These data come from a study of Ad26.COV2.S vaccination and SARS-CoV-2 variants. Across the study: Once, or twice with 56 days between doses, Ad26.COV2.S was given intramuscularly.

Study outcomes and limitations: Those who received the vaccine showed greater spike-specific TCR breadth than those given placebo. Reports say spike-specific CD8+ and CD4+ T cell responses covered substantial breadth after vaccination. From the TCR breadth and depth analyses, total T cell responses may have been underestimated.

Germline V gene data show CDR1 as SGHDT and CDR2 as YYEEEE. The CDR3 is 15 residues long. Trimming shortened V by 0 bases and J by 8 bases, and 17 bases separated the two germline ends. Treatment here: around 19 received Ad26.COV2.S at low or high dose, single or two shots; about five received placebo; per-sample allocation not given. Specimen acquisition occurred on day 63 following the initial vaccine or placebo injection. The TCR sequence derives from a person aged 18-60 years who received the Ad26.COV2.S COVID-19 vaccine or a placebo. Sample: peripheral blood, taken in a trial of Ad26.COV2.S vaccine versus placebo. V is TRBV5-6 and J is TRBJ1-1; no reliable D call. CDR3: CASSLVGRNQVEAFF. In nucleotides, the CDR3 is TGTGCCAGCAGCTTGGTTGGGAGGAACCAGGTCGAAGCTTTCTTT.